Shown below are 10 T cell receptor beta chains from a single sample sequenced in a study of identical twins. TCRdb re-called the 5' RACE reads with MiXCR, one entry per CDR3 protein. The table lists around 280,000 distinct CDR3 sequences, under 9% of them singletons. This sample also appeared in a second study, on yellow fever vaccine responses in identical twins.

Sequences were obtained from memory (CD45RO+) T cells sorted from blood. The source of these receptors is a woman aged 18 to 35 in good health.

This clonotype was observed many times. The chain combines TRBV3-1 with TRBJ2-1; D unclear. Germline CDR1 LGHDT, CDR2 YNNKEL (reference sequence). There are 14 residues in the CDR3. V was pared by 4 bases and J by 6 bases, with 13 bases between. CDR3 sequence: CASSLSRSRNEQFF. The CDR3 DNA reads TGTGCCAGCAGCCTCTCCCGGAGTCGCAATGAGCAGTTCTTC.

This clonotype was detected ten times or more. This chain uses TRBV5-1 with TRBJ2-1; 10 bases agree with TRBD2. The CDR3 extends over 16 amino acids. The germline gives CDR1 SGHRS, CDR2 YFSETQ. The J segment lost 2 bases and the V segment lost 4 bases, leaving 6 bases of the junction unmatched. The CDR3 is CASSLTSGSTYNEQFF. The CDR3 DNA follows: TGCGCCAGCAGCCTGACTAGCGGGTCTACCTACAATGAGCAGTTCTTC.

This clonotype was found many times. The DNA of the CDR3 is TGTGCCAGCAGTTTTGGGACGGGACAGCCCCAGCATTTT. This gives the protein CASSFGTGQPQHF. V and J are TRBV12-3 or TRBV12-4 and TRBJ1-5; D possibly corresponds to TRBD1 (5 bases). The CDR3 totals 13 residues. V shed 3 bases and J shed 7 bases, with 10 bases lying between them.

This clonotype has at least ten counts. This rearrangement joins TRBV20-1 to TRBJ2-1, with 7 bases aligning to TRBD2. Trimming at V came to 0 bases and at J to 0 bases, leaving 2 bases not matched to a gene. Germline V lookup: CDR1 DFQATT, CDR2 SNEGSKA (reference sequence). The CDR3 covers 15 residues. CDR3 protein: CSARELATSYNEQFF. The CDR3 nucleotides read TGCAGTGCTAGAGAACTAGCGACCTCCTACAATGAGCAGTTCTTC.

The J gene is TRBJ1-1, the V gene TRBV4-2; TRBD1 might be the D (5 bases). This CDR3 contains 15 residues. Germline V gene lookup returns CDR1 LGHNA and CDR2 YNFKEQ. V was clipped by 1 base and J by 4 bases, with 13 bases between them. Here the CDR3 reads CASSQGGGRGTEAFF. CDR3 DNA: TGTGCCAGCAGCCAAGGGGGAGGGAGGGGCACTGAAGCTTTCTTT.

The chain uses TRBV4-1 and TRBJ2-5, with D uncertain. Germline V gene sequence: CDR1 MGHRA, CDR2 YSYEKL. The CDR3 consists of 13 residues. V dropped 1 base and J dropped 4 bases, with 7 bases sitting between them. CDR3 protein: CASSQVVRETQYF. CDR3 bases: TGCGCCAGCAGCCAAGTCGTTCGAGAGACCCAGTACTTC.

This clonotype was picked up many times. The genes are TRBV3-1 and TRBJ2-1; the match to TRBD2 covers 9 bases. The germline V gene encodes CDR1 LGHDT and CDR2 YNNKEL (reference sequence). The CDR3 is 16 amino acids. J lost 3 bases, V lost 1 base, and 4 bases had no gene match. The CDR3 DNA sequence: TGTGCCAGCAGCCAAGTTAGCGGGGGATACTACAATGAGCAGTTCTTC. Protein: CASSQVSGGYYNEQFF.

The chain carries TRBV6-6 and TRBJ1-1; no clear D. V was trimmed by 2 bases and J by 4 bases, leaving 8 bases between them. The germline V gene has CDR1 MNHNY and CDR2 SVGAGI (reference sequence). This CDR3 comprises 13 residues. CDR3 residues: CASSYTEATEAFF. CDR3 bases: TGTGCCAGCAGTTACACGGAGGCCACTGAAGCTTTCTTT.

A note on this clonotype: A much larger clone lies a single base off, so this may be a read error. The gene calls are TRBV20-1 and TRBJ2-1, with TRBD1 as a possible D gene (6 bases). CDR3 length: 14 amino acids. Germline CDR1 reads DFQATT; CDR2 reads SNEGSKA (reference sequence). The CDR3 loop reads CSAAWETGYNEQLF. CDR3 coding DNA: TGCAGTGCGGCCTGGGAAACAGGGTACAATGAGCAGCTCTTC.

This clonotype was recorded many times. The V and J genes are TRBV24-1 and TRBJ1-2; D is undetermined. The CDR3 is 11 amino acids. Trimming took 0 bases from V and 7 from J, leaving 2 bases between them. Germline V gives CDR1 KGHDR, CDR2 SFDVKD. CDR3 residues: CATSDLRGYTF. CDR3 nucleotides: TGTGCCACCAGTGATTTGCGTGGCTACACCTTC.